This T cell receptor beta chain was recovered during a study of patients and donors after allogeneic stem cell transplantation. V lost 3 bases and J lost 4, with 12 bases in between. The CDR3 consists of 14 residues. Germline-derived CDR1 and CDR2 are MNHEY and SMNVEV (reference sequence). One entry per CDR3 protein results from TCRdb running MiXCR on the RT-PCR reads. The table shows some 960,000 distinct CDR3 sequences, with roughly 18% occurring only once. The TCR comes from a human donor who was either an allogeneic HSCT recipient or a stem cell or donor lymphocyte infusion donor (not recorded which). It is not recorded whose cells these are; they may come from a transplant donor. This chain joins TRBV27 and TRBJ1-1; D gene ambiguous. Sequencing was performed on blood, either unsorted or a sorted T cell fraction (not recorded which). In DNA, the CDR3 is TGTGCCAGCAGTTTTATAACAGATGGCACTGAAGCTTTCTTT. It specifies CASSFITDGTEAFF.